Below are 22 T cell receptor beta chains sequenced from a single sample in a study of shared clonotypes between healthy human individuals. Clones were read by immunoSEQ multiplex PCR, and TCRdb kept only the in-frame ones, dropping some. The profile shows about 1.1 million clones, 60% to 85% of them singletons. The sample comprised memory CD4+ T cells from PBMCs. The subset was: CD45RA-negative fraction. These receptor sequences come from a young man in good health. Some clones in this sample may be carry-over from other donors' samples.

This clone was counted only a few times. The V gene is TRBV4-1, the J gene TRBJ1-1, with a tentative D call TRBD1 (5 bases). V was pared by 3 bases and J by 5 bases, with 10 bases between. Germline V gene data show CDR1 as MGHRA and CDR2 as YSYEKL. CDR3 size: 13 residues. CDR3 region: CASSHAKGTEAFF. The CDR3 DNA sequence: TGCGCCAGCAGCCACGCTAAGGGGACTGAAGCTTTCTTT.

This clone showed up just a few times. Other DNA variants within this sample encode the same CDR3. The chain recombines TRBV21-1 with TRBJ2-7; the tabulated D call, TRBD1, remains unverified against the DNA. TRBV21-1 is listed as a pseudogene. The length of the CDR3 is 14 residues. CDR3 amino acids: CASSKGQGAYEQYF. The CDR3 DNA sequence: TGTGCCAGCAGCAAAGGACAGGGGGCGTACGAGCAGTACTTC.

This sequence joins TRBV7-2 and TRBJ1-5, with D perhaps matching TRBD1 (5 bases). The length of the CDR3 is 17 residues. Germline CDR1 SGHTA, CDR2 FQGNSA. V gave up 1 base and J gave up 0 bases, with 13 bases separating them. The CDR3 sequence is CASSLGAGTYSNQPQHF. The CDR3 bases are TGTGCCAGCAGCTTAGGGGCAGGGACTTATAGCAATCAGCCCCAGCATTTT.

In its sample, this clone was seen a few times. Other DNA sequences in the sample encode the same CDR3. The chain links TRBV27 to TRBJ2-3; possible D gene TRBD1, 5 bases. Trimming stripped 2 bases from V and 5 bases from J, with 14 bases between. CDR1 is MNHEY, CDR2 SMNVEV, per germline (reference sequence). The CDR3 consists of 15 residues. The CDR3 DNA is TGTGCCAGCAGTTTAGGAACAGGCCTGGGAGATACGCAGTATTTT. Translated, it gives CASSLGTGLGDTQYF.

The chain couples TRBV6-1 to TRBJ1-3, with a tentative D call TRBD1 (5 bases). Trimming stripped 2 bases from V and 0 bases from J, with 8 bases between. This CDR3 has 15 amino acids. Germline V CDR1 and CDR2: MNHNS, SASEGT. As DNA, the CDR3 is TGTGCCAGCAGTGAACAGGGATACTCTGGAAACACCATATATTTT. This sequence encodes CASSEQGYSGNTIYF.

In its sample, this clone was seen a few times. This sample also contains other DNA sequences that code for the same CDR3. V gene TRBV29-1 combines with J gene TRBJ2-4; perhaps TRBD2 as D (6 bases). Deletions cut 4 bases from V and 1 base from J, with 8 bases between. The CDR3 sequence is 13 residues long. The V gene's germline CDR1 is SQVTM and CDR2 ANQGSEA. The CDR3 reads CSVGGVAKNIQYF. CDR3 nucleotides: TGCAGCGTTGGGGGGGTGGCCAAAAACATTCAGTACTTC. Looking up the rest from reference TRBV29-1 and TRBJ2-4 gives the full variable domain: SAVISQKPSRDICQRGTSLTIQCQVDSQVTMMFWYRQQPGQSLTLIATANQGSEATYESGFVIDKFPISRPNLTFSTLTVSNMSPEDSSIYLCSVGGVAKNIQYFGAGTRLSVL.

The chain uses TRBV5-1 and TRBJ2-5; 9 positions match TRBD1. CDR3 length equals 14 residues. Per germline, CDR1 SGHRS and CDR2 YFSETQ. Trimming took 4 bases from V and 4 from J; bases not matched to a gene: 5. The CDR3 protein is CASSQKQGAETQYF. Here the CDR3 DNA reads TGCGCCAGCAGCCAAAAACAGGGGGCAGAGACCCAGTACTTC.

The genes are TRBV2 and TRBJ2-5, with 7 bases aligning to TRBD2. J was trimmed by 4 bases and V by 0 bases; bases with no gene match: 5. The germline V gene has CDR1 SNHLY and CDR2 FYNNEI. The CDR3 loop spans 15 amino acids. DNA of the CDR3: TGTGCCAGCAGTGAAGCCCTAGTAGCGGGAGAGACCCAGTACTTC. Its translation is CASSEALVAGETQYF.

This clone was detected once. The chain joins TRBV19 to TRBJ1-5, with a weak D call TRBD1 (5 bases). CDR1 is LNHDA, CDR2 SQIVND, per germline (reference sequence). The CDR3 is 13 amino acids. V lost 6 bases, J lost 7 bases, and 13 bases lay in between. CDR3 in DNA: TGTGCCAGTAGGGAGGGAAAGGGGCAGCCCCAGCATTTT. Amino acid sequence: CASREGKGQPQHF. Together with reference TRBV19 and TRBJ1-5, the CDR3 gives the full variable domain: DGGITQSPKYLFRKEGQNVTLSCEQNLNHDAMYWYRQDPGQGLRLIYYSQIVNDFQKGDIAEGYSVSREKKESFPLTVTSAQKNPTAFYLCASREGKGQPQHFGDGTRLSIL.

V and J are TRBV7-8 and TRBJ1-2; D is possibly TRBD1 (6 bases). The CDR3 runs to 13 residues. Germline lookup yields CDR1 SGHVS and CDR2 FQNEAQ. The V gene lost 4 bases and the J gene lost 4 bases, with 10 bases spanning the gap. The DNA of the CDR3 is TGTGCCAGCAGCTCAGGGGCTGCCTATGGCTACACCTTC. This translates into CASSSGAAYGYTF.

The genes are TRBV11-2 and TRBJ2-1; tentative D call: TRBD1 (5 bases). With 8 bases removed from V and 4 bases from J, the gap between germline ends came to 12 bases. The CDR3 length is 13 residues. Per the germline V gene, CDR1 is SGHAT and CDR2 is FQNNGV. CDR3 sequence reads: CASGATEYNEQFF. The CDR3 DNA follows: TGTGCCAGCGGGGCGACAGAATACAATGAGCAGTTCTTC.

J is TRBJ2-5 and V is TRBV5-1; D may be TRBD1 or TRBD2 (5 bases each). The length of the CDR3 is 15 residues. Germline V lookup: CDR1 SGHRS, CDR2 YFSETQ. With 2 bases removed from V and 5 bases from J, the gap between germline ends came to 16 bases. The CDR3 DNA follows: TGCGCCAGCAGCTTACTAGGGACGAGGACGGAGACCCAGTACTTC. This translates into CASSLLGTRTETQYF.

This clone occurred once. V and J are TRBV11-2 and TRBJ2-2; D is ambiguous. The length of the CDR3 is 14 residues. The germline gives CDR1 SGHAT, CDR2 FQNNGV. V gave up 4 bases and J gave up 4 bases, with 10 bases separating them. DNA for the CDR3: TGTGCCAGCAGCTGGGCGGTTTTCACCGGGGAGCTGTTTTTT. Its translation is CASSWAVFTGELFF.

As regards this clone: The sample has other DNA sequences that encode this CDR3 too. The chain is built from TRBV27 and TRBJ1-1; D gene unclear. Deletions cut 1 base from V and 1 base from J, with 4 bases between. The CDR3 consists of 13 residues. The germline CDR1 and CDR2 sequences are MNHEY and SMNVEV (reference sequence). CDR3 sequence: CASSLFRNTEAFF. The CDR3 nucleotides are TGTGCCAGCAGTTTATTCAGGAACACTGAAGCTTTCTTT.

In regard to this clone: This likely stems from a read error, as it lies one base from a far larger clone. The chain uses TRBV11-1 and TRBJ2-5; D is undetermined. The germline gives CDR1 SGHAT, CDR2 FQDESV (reference sequence). Trimming left V 3 bases short and J 1 base short, with 0 bases between. The CDR3 length is 11 residues. CDR3 region: CASSFQETQYF. The DNA for the CDR3 is TGTGCCAGCAGCTTCCAAGAGACCCAGTACTTC.

This chain joins TRBV30 and TRBJ2-7, with D hard to call. The CDR3 sequence is 13 residues long. Germline V gene lookup returns CDR1 GTSNPN and CDR2 SVGIG (reference sequence). V lost 0 bases and J 3 bases, leaving 9 bases between the germline ends. CDR3 in DNA: TGTGCCTGGAGTGTACCTCCACTCTACGAGCAGTACTTC. Translated: CAWSVPPLYEQYF.

This clone occurred once. The rearrangement links TRBV7-2 to TRBJ2-1; 9 bases fit TRBD1. CDR1 and CDR2 (germline): SGHTA, FQGNSA. The J segment lost 0 bases and the V segment lost 5 bases, leaving 5 bases of the junction unmatched. CDR3 length: 16 amino acids. The CDR3 reads CASSRQGVGSYNEQFF. CDR3 DNA sequence: TGTGCCAGCAGCCGACAGGGGGTGGGCTCCTACAATGAGCAGTTCTTC.

This clone was found a few times. CDR3: CASSPPFREGTEAFF. The CDR3 region has the DNA TGTGCCAGCAGCCCTCCTTTCCGGGAGGGCACTGAAGCTTTCTTT. This chain links TRBV7-9 with TRBJ1-1; D remains unclear. V lost 5 bases and J lost 4, with 17 bases in between. Germline loops: CDR1 SEHNR, CDR2 FQNEAQ (reference sequence). The CDR3 contains 15 residues.

This chain uses TRBV29-1 with TRBJ2-1, with D perhaps assigned TRBD1 or TRBD2 (5 bases each). Germline values: CDR1 SQVTM, CDR2 ANQGSEA. This CDR3 is 13 amino acids long. Trimming stripped 7 bases from V and 5 bases from J, with 15 bases between. The CDR3: CSAPGPAHNEQFF. CDR3 nucleotides: TGCAGCGCCCCGGGACCAGCGCACAATGAGCAGTTCTTC.

This chain joins TRBV25-1 and TRBJ2-1, with no clear D. Germline lookup yields CDR1 MGHDK and CDR2 SYGVNS. V lost 1 base, J lost 15 bases, and 10 bases lay in between. The CDR3 sequence is 11 residues long. CDR3 sequence: CASSESARRFF. The CDR3 region has the DNA TGTGCCAGCAGTGAATCCGCTCGGCGGTTCTTC.

This clone showed up many times. The V gene is TRBV28, the J gene TRBJ2-7; D unresolved. Trimming shortened V by 9 bases and J by 4 bases, and 19 bases separated the two germline ends. CDR1 and CDR2 (germline): MDHEN, SYDVKM. CDR3 length: 14 residues. The CDR3 is CASQRPTPPYEQYF. CDR3 nucleotide sequence: TGTGCCAGTCAAAGGCCGACCCCCCCTTACGAGCAGTACTTC.

This clone has a handful of counts. The chain couples TRBV27 to TRBJ2-7; 10 positions agree with TRBD1. Germline CDR1 and CDR2: MNHEY and SMNVEV (reference sequence). V shed 10 bases, J shed 4 bases, and the junction held 7 bases outside the gene matches. CDR3 size: 13 residues. CDR3 amino acids: CATAGTGAYEQYF. The CDR3 DNA follows: TGTGCCACCGCCGGGACAGGGGCATACGAGCAGTACTTC.